This T cell receptor (beta chain) was observed in a study of neurological immune-mediated disorders. This clonotype was observed at least ten times. The antigen is unknown. Sorted libraries came from 950,000 to 1,000,000 CD4+ or CD8+ T cells. Each TCR transcript was tagged with a 10-nucleotide random UMI during 5'RACE. Via MiXCR, TCRdb re-called the 5' RACE reads, giving one row per CDR3 protein. The top ten hold approximately 4% of the sample, which has more than 40,000 distinct CDR3 sequences, more than 14% seen once. Study observations and caveats: TCR clonal expansion peaked in HTLV-1-associated myelopathy patients and was lowest in multiple sclerosis patients. None of the CDR3 amino acid sequences found in expanded clones was shared across subjects. This suggests that the TCR-beta repertoires were private in all groups.

CDR1 is SGHTA, CDR2 FQGNSA, per germline. This CDR3 region has 15 residues. Trimming pared 0 bases from V and 7 bases from J, leaving 13 bases between. The gene calls are TRBV7-2 and TRBJ2-1; tentatively, D is TRBD1 or TRBD2 (6 bases each). The source is a woman aged 55 to 70 with HTLV-1-associated myelopathy (HAM/TSP). The source material was CD4+ T cells from blood. The CDR3 DNA reads TGTGCCAGCAGCTTAGCGGGGGGCAACGCGAATGAGCAGTTCTTC. This gives the protein CASSLAGGNANEQFF.